The present T cell receptor beta chain was sequenced within a study of OX40 agonist ivuxolimab in advanced cancers. In terms of the full investigation: Ivuxolimab was a fully human IgG2 agonistic monoclonal antibody targeting the costimulatory receptor OX40 (CD134). Intravenous ivuxolimab was administered to patients every 2 weeks at six dose levels: 0.01, 0.1, 0.3, 1.5, 3 and 10 mg/kg. Of the roughly 50 dose-escalation patients, hepatocellular carcinoma was present in around 20, melanoma in some 15, renal cell carcinoma in 9 and head and neck cancer in 9. In the dose-escalation cohort, 75% to 85% of patients were male, and the mean age was roughly 60 years with a range of roughly 23 to 90. Patients were allowed to have had prior anti-PD-1, anti-PD-L1 or anti-CTLA-4 therapy, and around 40% of the dose-escalation patients had previously received checkpoint inhibitors. Three dose-escalation patients achieved partial responses, one with hepatocellular carcinoma and two with cutaneous melanoma. The point of sequencing TCRbeta in the periphery was to test whether ivuxolimab changed TCR sequence diversity and drove clonal T-cell expansion. The paper reports the monotherapy dose-escalation portion (N of about 52 patients) of the phase I ivuxolimab trial.

As regards this clone: Its target antigen remains unknown. No base quality values were provided; no much bigger clone lies one nucleotide off.

Genomic DNA was extracted from sorted cells for sequencing of the TCRbeta CDR3 region. The immunoSEQ Assay was used to sequence the TCRbeta CDR3 regions. The clones in this table, taken by TCRdb from immuneACCESS, are in-frame only. Not every clone is retained; where verified, under half of the shortfall comes from an unresolved V gene, and the cause of the rest is unknown. The sample includes 85,000 to 100,000 clones, with 90% to 95% observed a single time. Roughly 0.33% of the sample goes to the ten largest clones. The trial excluded patients who had a history of autoimmune disease or were on systemic immunosuppression. Peripheral blood for TCR sequencing was drawn from every dose cohort at baseline, at cycle 4 day 1 and at cycle 7 day 1. The samples were drawn from a first-in-human, open-label, multicenter phase I dose-escalation trial of ivuxolimab. Adults with locally advanced or metastatic melanoma, renal cell, hepatocellular, or head and neck squamous cell carcinoma were enrolled in the trial. Before TCR sequencing, CD4+ T cells and CD8+ T cells from peripheral blood were sorted into separate populations.

The CDR3 runs 13 amino acids, cysteine and phenylalanine included. Here the CDR3 DNA is all that survives: 39 bases in frame from base 1. CDR1 and CDR2 are drawn from the germline V gene (reference sequence): GTSNPN, SVGIG. V has 0 bases trimmed and J has 7 bases trimmed; junction bases matching no gene number 5. Results and caveats for the whole study, not just this receptor: Which antigens the clonally expanded peripheral T cells were specific for was not determined. At doses of 0.1 to 3.0 mg/kg, clonal expansion of both CD4+ and CD8+ blood T cells was observed from baseline to week 6. On average, CD8+ T cells showed more expanded clones than CD4+ T cells after ivuxolimab. Partial responders in the 0.1-3.0 mg/kg groups had among the lowest normalized peripheral clonal expansion, especially among CD8+ T cells. Low levels of normalized T-cell clonal expansion were also seen in some patients who did not respond.

This receptor was taken from an adult with an advanced solid tumor such as melanoma, head and neck, liver or kidney cancer. The chain couples TRBV30 to TRBJ1-1, with 7 central nucleotides matching TRBD1. Sequenced here: CD4+ or CD8+ T cells sorted from blood, sampled in a trial of the OX40 agonist ivuxolimab. At the DNA level, the sequence is TGTGCCTGGAGTGTAATAGGGGGCCTTGAAGCTTTCTTT. Its protein product is CAWSVIGGLEAFF.